This TCR beta chain was sequenced in a study of CD8+CD57+ T cells in acquired aplastic anemia. The TCR beta profiling, which covered VDJ combination and CDR3 sequence, was carried out using genomic DNA as the template. TCRdb used MiXCR to reprocess the reads, holding one entry per CDR3 protein. The repertoire holds 200,000 to 250,000 distinct CDR3 sequences, around 45% seen once, with less than 9% in the top ten. Patients sequenced had flow cytometry evidence of CD8+CD57+ cell expansion. Overall study findings and caveats: No significant patient-versus-control difference appeared in CD8+ Simpson's diversity.

Germline CDR1 KGHDR, CDR2 SFDVKD. CDR3 size: 13 residues. With 5 bases removed from V and 4 bases from J, the gap between germline ends came to 10 bases. Details on this clonotype: Antigen specificity is unknown.

The V gene is TRBV24-1, the J gene TRBJ1-1; D gene unclear. The material sequenced was sorted CD4+, CD8+, or CD8+CD57+ T cells (not recorded which) from PBMCs. This receptor was taken from a human donor with aplastic anemia. CDR3 sequence (DNA): TGTGCCACCAGTGTTCCCGGGAGCACTGAAGCTTTCTTT. This gives the protein CATSVPGSTEAFF.